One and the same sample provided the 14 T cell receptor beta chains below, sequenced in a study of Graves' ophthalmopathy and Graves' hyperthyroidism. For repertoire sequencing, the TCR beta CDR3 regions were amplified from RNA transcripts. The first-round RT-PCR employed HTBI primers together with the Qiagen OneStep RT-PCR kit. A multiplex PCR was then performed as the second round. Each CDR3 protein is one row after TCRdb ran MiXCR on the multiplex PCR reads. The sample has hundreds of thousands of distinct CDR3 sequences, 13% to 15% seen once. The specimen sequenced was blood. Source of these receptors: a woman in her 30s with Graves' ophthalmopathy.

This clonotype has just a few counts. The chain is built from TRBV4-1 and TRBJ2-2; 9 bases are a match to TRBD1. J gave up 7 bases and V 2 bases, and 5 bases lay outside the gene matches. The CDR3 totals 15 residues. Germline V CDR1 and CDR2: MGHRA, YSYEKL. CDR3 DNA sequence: TGCGCCAGCAGCCAACCGGGACAGGGTTTCGGGGAGCTGTTTTTT. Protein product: CASSQPGQGFGELFF.

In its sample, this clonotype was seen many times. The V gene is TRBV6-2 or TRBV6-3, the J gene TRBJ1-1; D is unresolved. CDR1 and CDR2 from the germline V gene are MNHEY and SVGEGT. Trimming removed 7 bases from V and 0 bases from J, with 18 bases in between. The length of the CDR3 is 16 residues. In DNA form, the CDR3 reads TGTGCCAGCATTCTATCCTTTTCGGGGATGAACACTGAAGCTTTCTTT. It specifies CASILSFSGMNTEAFF.

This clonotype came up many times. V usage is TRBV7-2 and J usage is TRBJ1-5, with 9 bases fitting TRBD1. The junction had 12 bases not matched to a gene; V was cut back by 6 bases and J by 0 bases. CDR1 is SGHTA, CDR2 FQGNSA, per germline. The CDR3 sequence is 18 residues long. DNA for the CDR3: TGTGCCAGCAGGGATACAGGGGGCTATCCTTATAGCAATCAGCCCCAGCATTTT. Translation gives CASRDTGGYPYSNQPQHF. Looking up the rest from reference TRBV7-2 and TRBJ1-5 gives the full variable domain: GAGVSQSPSNKVTEKGKDVELRCDPISGHTALYWYRQSLGQGLEFLIYFQGNSAPDKSGLPSDRFSAERTGGSVSTLTIQRTQQEDSAVYLCASRDTGGYPYSNQPQHFGDGTRLSIL.

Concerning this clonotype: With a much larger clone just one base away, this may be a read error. The CDR3 loop is CARATLGRSQETQYF. In DNA form, the CDR3 reads TGTGCCCGGGCGACCTTAGGCAGATCCCAAGAGACCCAGTACTTC. The V call is TRBV30, the J call TRBJ2-5; no reliable D call. The germline V gene encodes CDR1 GTSNPN and CDR2 SVGIG (reference sequence). V lost 8 bases and J lost 1, with 20 bases in between. CDR3 length equals 15 residues.

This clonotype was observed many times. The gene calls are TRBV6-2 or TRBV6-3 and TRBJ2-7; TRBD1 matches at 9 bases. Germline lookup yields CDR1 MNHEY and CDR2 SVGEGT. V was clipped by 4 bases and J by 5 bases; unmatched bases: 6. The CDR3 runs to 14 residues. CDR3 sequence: CASSLGTGNNEQYF. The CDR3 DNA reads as TGTGCCAGCAGTTTAGGGACAGGGAACAACGAGCAGTACTTC.

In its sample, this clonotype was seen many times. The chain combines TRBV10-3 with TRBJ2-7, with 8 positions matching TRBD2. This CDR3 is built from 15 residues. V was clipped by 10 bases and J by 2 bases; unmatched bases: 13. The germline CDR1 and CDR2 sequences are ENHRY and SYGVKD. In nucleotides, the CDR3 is TGTGCCACGTTCGATTCGAGCGGGGGAACCTACGAGCAGTACTTC. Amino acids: CATFDSSGGTYEQYF.

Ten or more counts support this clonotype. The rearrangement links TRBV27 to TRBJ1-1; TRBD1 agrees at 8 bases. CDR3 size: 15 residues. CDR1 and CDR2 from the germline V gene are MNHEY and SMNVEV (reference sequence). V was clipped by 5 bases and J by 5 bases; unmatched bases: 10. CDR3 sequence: CASSGWTGKGTEAFF. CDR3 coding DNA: TGTGCCAGCAGTGGATGGACAGGGAAGGGGACTGAAGCTTTCTTT.

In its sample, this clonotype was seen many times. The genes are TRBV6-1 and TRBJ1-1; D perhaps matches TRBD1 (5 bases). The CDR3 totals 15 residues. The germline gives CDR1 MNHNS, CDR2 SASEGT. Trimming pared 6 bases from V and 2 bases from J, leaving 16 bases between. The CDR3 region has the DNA TGTGCCAGCAGAAGGGAGGGCGGGGGAAACACTGAAGCTTTCTTT. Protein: CASRREGGGNTEAFF.

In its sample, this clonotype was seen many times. In nucleotides, the CDR3 is TGTGCCAGCAGTTTGGCTCTGAATTCACGGGCACTGTGGCGCGAGCAGTACTTC. It translates to CASSLALNSRALWREQYF. This sequence joins TRBV12-3 or TRBV12-4 and TRBJ2-7; unclear D gene. V lost 3 bases to trimming and J lost 6 bases, with 27 bases between them. The CDR3 is made up of 18 amino acids.

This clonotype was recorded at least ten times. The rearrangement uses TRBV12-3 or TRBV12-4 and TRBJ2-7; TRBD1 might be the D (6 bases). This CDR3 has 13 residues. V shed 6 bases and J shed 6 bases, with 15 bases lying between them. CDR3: CASRQGSFIEQYF. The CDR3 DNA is TGTGCCAGCAGACAGGGCTCTTTCATCGAGCAGTACTTC.

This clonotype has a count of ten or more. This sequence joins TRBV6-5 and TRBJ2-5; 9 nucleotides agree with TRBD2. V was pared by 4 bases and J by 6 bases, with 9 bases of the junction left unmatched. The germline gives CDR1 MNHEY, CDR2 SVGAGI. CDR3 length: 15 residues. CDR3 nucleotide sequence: TGTGCCAGCAGTTCGAGCGGGGGGCCGGGGAAGACCCAGTACTTC. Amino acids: CASSSSGGPGKTQYF.

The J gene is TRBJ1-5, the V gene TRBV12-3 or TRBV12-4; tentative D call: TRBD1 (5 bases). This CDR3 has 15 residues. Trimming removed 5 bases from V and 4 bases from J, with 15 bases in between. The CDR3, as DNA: TGTGCCAGCAGTCCTAGACAGCCTAGGAATCAGCCCCAGCATTTT. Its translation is CASSPRQPRNQPQHF.

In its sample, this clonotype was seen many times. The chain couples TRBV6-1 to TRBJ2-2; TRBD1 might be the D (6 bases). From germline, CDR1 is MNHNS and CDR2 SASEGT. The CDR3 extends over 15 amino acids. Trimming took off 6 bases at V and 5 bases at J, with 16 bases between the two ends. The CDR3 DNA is TGTGCCAGCAGGCCCCCCACAGGGAATACCGGGGAGCTGTTTTTT. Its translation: CASRPPTGNTGELFF.

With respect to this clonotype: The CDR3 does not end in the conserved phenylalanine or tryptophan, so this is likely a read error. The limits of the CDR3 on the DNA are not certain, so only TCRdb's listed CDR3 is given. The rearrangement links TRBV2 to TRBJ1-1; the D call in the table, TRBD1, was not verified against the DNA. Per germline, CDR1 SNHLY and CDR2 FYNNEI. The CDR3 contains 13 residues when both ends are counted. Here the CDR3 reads CASRGQGTTEACL.